The rows below give T cell receptor beta chains drawn from one sample of a study of neurological immune-mediated disorders. TCRdb recomputed calls from the 5' RACE reads with MiXCR, one row per CDR3 protein. Of approximately 20,000 distinct CDR3 sequences listed, around 28% were seen once; the top ten hold more than 30%. The sample taken for sequencing was PBMCs. The receptors come from a man in his fifties with HTLV-1-associated myelopathy (HAM/TSP). The CDR3 runs from the conserved cysteine through the conserved F or W. D genes are given only for firm matches. Clone size, where shown, is once, few, many, or a class for clones that have expanded.

cdr3_length	j_call	d_call	clone_size	v_call	cdr3_nt	cdr3_aa
14	TRBJ2-3	TRBD2	-	TRBV12-3/TRBV12-4	TGTGCCAGCAGACTAGCGGCGGCCCTCCATACGCAGTATTTT	CASRLAAALHTQYF
16	TRBJ1-4	-	few	TRBV20-1	TGCAGTGCTAGAGACCCCTTCGGCCGCGCCGGGGAAAAACTGTTTTTT	CSARDPFGRAGEKLFF
12	TRBJ2-7	-	few	TRBV5-1	TGCGCCAGCAGCTTTCACCAGGGAGAGCAGTACTTC	CASSFHQGEQYF
17	TRBJ2-7	TRBD1	few	TRBV7-8	TGTGCCAGCAGCTTATCCGAACTCCGGGACAGCTTTTTCGAGCAGTACTTC	CASSLSELRDSFFEQYF
11	TRBJ2-5	-	-	TRBV29-1	TGCAGCGTTGAAGGCCCCGTTGGCCAGTACTTC	CSVEGPVGQYF
18	TRBJ2-7	TRBD1	-	TRBV7-8	TGTGCCAGCAGCACCCGGGACAGTTCCATTCTTACCTCCTACGAGCAGTACTTC	CASSTRDSSILTSYEQYF
16	TRBJ2-7	-	few	TRBV6-2/TRBV6-3	TGTGCCAGCACCTTACGCGGATCTAGAAGTTATTACGAGCAGTACTTC	CASTLRGSRSYYEQYF
13	TRBJ1-1	-	-	TRBV7-2	TGTGCCAGCAGCTGGAGACTGAACACTGAAGCTTTCTTT	CASSWRLNTEAFF
15	TRBJ2-5	TRBD2	-	TRBV20-1	TGCAGTGCCCGCTTCGGGGGGGGGGACGAAGAGACCCAGTACTTC	CSARFGGGDEETQYF
13	TRBJ1-2	-	-	TRBV20-1	TGCAGTGCCGAAGTCGCAGGGAACAATGGCTACACCTTC	CSAEVAGNNGYTF
15	TRBJ2-5	-	many	TRBV19	TGTGCCAGTAGTACTTTCGGGGTCGGCCAAGAGACCCAGTACTTC	CASSTFGVGQETQYF
18	TRBJ2-2	TRBD2	few	TRBV6-5	TGTGCCAGCAGTCTCCGGGGACTAGCGGGGAAAATCGCCGGGGAGCTGTTTTTT	CASSLRGLAGKIAGELFF
13	TRBJ2-7	-	-	TRBV7-3	TGTGCCAGCAGCCTATCGCCATCCTACGAGCAGTACTTC	CASSLSPSYEQYF
15	TRBJ1-1	-	-	TRBV27	TGTGCCAGCAGTTTACAGGGACATCCGAACACTGAAGCTTTCTTT	CASSLQGHPNTEAFF
15	TRBJ2-7	-	-	TRBV3-1	TGTGCCAGCAGCCGTGACGGGGCGAGCTCCTACGAGCAGTACTTC	CASSRDGASSYEQYF
13	TRBJ1-2	-	few	TRBV6-5	TGTGCCAGCAGTTTACAGGGCGAGTATGGCTACACCTTC	CASSLQGEYGYTF
12	TRBJ1-1	-	-	TRBV20-1	TGCAGTGCCGCCGGGGTAGGGACTGAAGCTTTCTTT	CSAAGVGTEAFF
13	TRBJ2-2	TRBD1	-	TRBV10-3	TGTGCCATCAGCGAGGGACAGGCCGGGGAGCTGTTTTTT	CAISEGQAGELFF
12	TRBJ2-5	-	-	TRBV20-1	TGCAGTGCTCCGGGGCGATTAGAGACCCAGTACTTC	CSAPGRLETQYF
15	TRBJ1-3	TRBD1	few	TRBV4-2	TGTGCCAGCAACGACAGGGGAAGGGCTGGAAACACCATATATTTT	CASNDRGRAGNTIYF
13	TRBJ1-1	TRBD1	-	TRBV20-1	TGCAGTGCCCCGGGACAGAAGGAGATTGAAGCTTTCTTT	CSAPGQKEIEAFF
16	TRBJ2-3	TRBD2	many	TRBV20-1	TGCAGTGCTAGGACGTGGGTAGCGGGATTAACAGATACGCAGTATTTT	CSARTWVAGLTDTQYF